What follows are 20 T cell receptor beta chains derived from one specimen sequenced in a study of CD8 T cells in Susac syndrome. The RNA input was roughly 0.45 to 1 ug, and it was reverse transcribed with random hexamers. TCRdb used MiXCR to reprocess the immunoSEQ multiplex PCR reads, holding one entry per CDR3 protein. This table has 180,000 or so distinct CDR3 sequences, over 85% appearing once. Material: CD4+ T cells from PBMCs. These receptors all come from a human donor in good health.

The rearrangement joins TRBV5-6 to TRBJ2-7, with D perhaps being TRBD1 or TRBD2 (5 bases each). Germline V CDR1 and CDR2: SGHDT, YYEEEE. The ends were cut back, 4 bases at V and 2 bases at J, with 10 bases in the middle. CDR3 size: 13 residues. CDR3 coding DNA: TGTGCCAGCAGCCCGGGACGACCCTACGAGCAGTACTTC. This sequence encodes CASSPGRPYEQYF.

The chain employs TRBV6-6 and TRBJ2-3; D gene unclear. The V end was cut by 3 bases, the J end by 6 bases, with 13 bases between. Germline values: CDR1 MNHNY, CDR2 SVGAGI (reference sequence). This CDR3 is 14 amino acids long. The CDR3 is CASSYNSGKDTQYF. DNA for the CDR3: TGTGCCAGCAGTTATAACAGTGGGAAGGATACGCAGTATTTT.

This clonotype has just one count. This chain's CDR3 is CSATTGIGGYTF. The CDR3 bases are TGCAGTGCGACGACAGGGATCGGGGGCTACACCTTC. The chain employs TRBV20-1 and TRBJ1-2, with TRBD1 identical over 7 bases. The CDR3 totals 12 residues. After removal of 6 bases from V and 8 bases from J, the junction contained 9 bases not matched to a gene. CDR1 is DFQATT and CDR2 is SNEGSKA in the germline V gene (reference sequence).

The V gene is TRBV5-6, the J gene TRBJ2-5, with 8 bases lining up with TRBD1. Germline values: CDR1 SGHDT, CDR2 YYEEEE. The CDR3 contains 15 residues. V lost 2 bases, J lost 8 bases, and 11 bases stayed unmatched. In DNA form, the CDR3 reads TGTGCCAGCAGCTTAACAGGGGGGCGGATGGGTACCCAGTACTTC. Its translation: CASSLTGGRMGTQYF.

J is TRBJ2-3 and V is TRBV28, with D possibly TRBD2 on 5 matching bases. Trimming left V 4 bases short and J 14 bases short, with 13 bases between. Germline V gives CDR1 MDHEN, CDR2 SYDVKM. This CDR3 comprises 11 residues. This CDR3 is CASSSLNAGYF. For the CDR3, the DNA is TGTGCCAGCAGTTCCCTTAACGCGGGGTATTTT.

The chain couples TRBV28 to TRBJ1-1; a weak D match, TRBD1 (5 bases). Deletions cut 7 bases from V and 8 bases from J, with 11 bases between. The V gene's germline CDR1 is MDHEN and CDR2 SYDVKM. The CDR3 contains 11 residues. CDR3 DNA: TGTGCCAGCATGGGGGGAACCGAAGCTTTCTTT. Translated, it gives CASMGGTEAFF.

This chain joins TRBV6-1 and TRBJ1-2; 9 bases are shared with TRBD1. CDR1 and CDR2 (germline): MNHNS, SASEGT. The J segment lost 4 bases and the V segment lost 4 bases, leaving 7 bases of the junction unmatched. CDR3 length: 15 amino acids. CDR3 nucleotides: TGTGCCAGCAGTGGCTACAGGGGGCCGGGCTATGGCTACACCTTC. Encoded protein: CASSGYRGPGYGYTF.

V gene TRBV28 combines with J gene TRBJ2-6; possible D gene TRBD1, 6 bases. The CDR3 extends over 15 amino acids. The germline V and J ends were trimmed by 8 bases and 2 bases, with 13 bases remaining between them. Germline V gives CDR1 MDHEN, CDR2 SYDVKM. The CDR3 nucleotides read TGTGCCAGCGTCCCAGGGGCGGCTGGGGCCAACGTCCTGACTTTC. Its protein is CASVPGAAGANVLTF.

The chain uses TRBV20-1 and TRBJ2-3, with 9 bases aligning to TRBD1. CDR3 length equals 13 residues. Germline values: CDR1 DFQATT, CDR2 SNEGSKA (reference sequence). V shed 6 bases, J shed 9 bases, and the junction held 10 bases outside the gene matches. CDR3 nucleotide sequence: TGCAGTGCGGACGGGACAGGGTCTGTCACGCAGTATTTT. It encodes CSADGTGSVTQYF.

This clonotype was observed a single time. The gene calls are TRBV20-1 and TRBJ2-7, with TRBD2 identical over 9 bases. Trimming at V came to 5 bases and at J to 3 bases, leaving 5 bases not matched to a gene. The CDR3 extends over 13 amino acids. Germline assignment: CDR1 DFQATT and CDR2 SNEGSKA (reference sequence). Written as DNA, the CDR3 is TGCAGTGCTTTGCGGGAGGGCAACTACGAGCAGTACTTC. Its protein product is CSALREGNYEQYF.

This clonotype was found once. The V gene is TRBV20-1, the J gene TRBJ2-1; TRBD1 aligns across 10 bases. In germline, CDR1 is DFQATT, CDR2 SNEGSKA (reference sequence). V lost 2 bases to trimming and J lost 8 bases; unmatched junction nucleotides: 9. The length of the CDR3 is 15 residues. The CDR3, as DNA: TGCAGTGCTAGAAAAGCGACAGGGGGCTTGGATGAGCAGTTCTTC. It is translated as CSARKATGGLDEQFF.

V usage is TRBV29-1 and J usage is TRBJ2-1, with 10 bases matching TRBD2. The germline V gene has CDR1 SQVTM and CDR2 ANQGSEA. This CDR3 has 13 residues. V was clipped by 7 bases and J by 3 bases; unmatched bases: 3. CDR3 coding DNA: TGCAGCGCGCTAGCGGGGGACTACAATGAGCAGTTCTTC. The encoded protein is CSALAGDYNEQFF.

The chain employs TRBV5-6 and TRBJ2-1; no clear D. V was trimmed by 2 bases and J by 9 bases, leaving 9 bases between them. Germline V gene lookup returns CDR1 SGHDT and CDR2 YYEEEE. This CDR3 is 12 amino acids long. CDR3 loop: CASSFESAEQFF. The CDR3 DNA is TGTGCCAGCAGCTTTGAAAGTGCTGAGCAGTTCTTC.

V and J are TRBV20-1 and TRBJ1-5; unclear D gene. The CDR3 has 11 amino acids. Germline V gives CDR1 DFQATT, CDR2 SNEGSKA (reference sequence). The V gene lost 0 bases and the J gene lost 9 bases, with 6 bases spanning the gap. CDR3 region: CSAREGGPQHF. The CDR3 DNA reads TGCAGTGCTAGAGAGGGCGGGCCCCAGCATTTT.

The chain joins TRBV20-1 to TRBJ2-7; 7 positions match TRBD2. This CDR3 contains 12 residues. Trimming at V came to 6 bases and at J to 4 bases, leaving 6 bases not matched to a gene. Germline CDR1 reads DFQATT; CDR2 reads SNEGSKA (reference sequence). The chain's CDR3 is CSAYPGGYEQYF. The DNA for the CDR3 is TGCAGTGCGTACCCGGGGGGTTACGAGCAGTACTTC.

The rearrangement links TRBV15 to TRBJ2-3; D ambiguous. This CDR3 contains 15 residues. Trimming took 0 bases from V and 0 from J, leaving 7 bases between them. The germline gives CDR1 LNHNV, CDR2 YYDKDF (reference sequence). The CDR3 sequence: CATSRDPRSTDTQYF. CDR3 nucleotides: TGTGCCACCAGCAGAGATCCCAGAAGCACAGATACGCAGTATTTT.

Here the CDR3 reads CAWSYRDSGYTF. CDR3 sequence (DNA): TGTGCCTGGAGCTATAGGGACAGCGGCTACACCTTC. V usage is TRBV30 and J usage is TRBJ1-2; 7 bases align to TRBD1. The trim removed 3 bases at V and 8 bases at J, leaving 6 bases unmatched. The CDR3 is made up of 12 amino acids. Looked up from germline, CDR1 is GTSNPN and CDR2 is SVGIG (reference sequence). The full variable domain, completed using reference TRBV30 and TRBJ1-2, is SQTIHQWPATLVQPVGSPLSLECTVEGTSNPNLYWYRQAAGRGLQLLFYSVGIGQISSEVPQNLSASRPQDRQFILSSKKLLLSDSGFYLCAWSYRDSGYTFGSGTRLTVV.

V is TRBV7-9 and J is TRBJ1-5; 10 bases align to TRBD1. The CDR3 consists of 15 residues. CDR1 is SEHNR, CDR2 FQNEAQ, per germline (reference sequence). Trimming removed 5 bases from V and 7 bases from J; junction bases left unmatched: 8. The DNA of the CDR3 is TGTGCCAGCAGCCAAGGGACAGGGGATGGCCAGCCCCAGCATTTT. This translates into CASSQGTGDGQPQHF.

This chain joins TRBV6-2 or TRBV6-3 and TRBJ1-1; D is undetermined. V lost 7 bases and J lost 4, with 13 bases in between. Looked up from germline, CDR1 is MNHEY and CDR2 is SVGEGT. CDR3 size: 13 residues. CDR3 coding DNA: TGTGCCAGCAAAATAAGGGTCTCCACTGAAGCTTTCTTT. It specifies CASKIRVSTEAFF.

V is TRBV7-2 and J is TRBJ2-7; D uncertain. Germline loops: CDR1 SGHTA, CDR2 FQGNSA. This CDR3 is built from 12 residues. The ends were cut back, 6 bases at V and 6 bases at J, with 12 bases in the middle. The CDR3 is CASSSSSGEQYF. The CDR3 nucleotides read TGTGCCAGCAGTTCCTCCTCCGGCGAGCAGTACTTC.